The 5 T cell receptor beta chains below come from one sample, sequenced in a study of T cell responses to AZD1222 COVID-19 vaccine. The protocol was immunoSEQ multiplex PCR, while the TCRdb copy is restricted to in-frame clones and leaves out a portion. The sample has some 92,000 clones, more than 75% seen once. Material: peripheral blood, obtained on day 0 of AZD1222 vaccination. The receptors derive from an adult in good health.

The chain is built from TRBV3-1 (or the pseudogene TRBV3-2) and TRBJ2-3; D perhaps matches TRBD2 (5 bases). The CDR3 has 16 amino acids. Germline V gives CDR1 LGHDT, CDR2 YNNKEL (reference sequence). Trimming left V 0 bases short and J 14 bases short, with 24 bases between. CDR3 DNA: TGTGCCAGCAGCCAAGACGTTGGAGCGGAGCCCAGTCAGCGGTATTTT. It yields the protein CASSQDVGAEPSQRYF.

This chain connects TRBV2 to TRBJ2-3, with TRBD2 matching over 7 bases. The trim removed 1 base at V and 2 bases at J, leaving 6 bases unmatched. Germline V gene data show CDR1 as SNHLY and CDR2 as FYNNEI. This CDR3 spans 16 amino acids. The CDR3 loop is CASSEETSRSTDTQYF. CDR3 in DNA: TGTGCCAGCAGTGAAGAGACTAGCAGATCCACAGATACGCAGTATTTT.

This clone was observed once. V gene TRBV10-3 combines with J gene TRBJ2-5, with 13 bases identical to TRBD2. Unmatched junction bases numbered 21, after V lost 4 bases and J lost 4 bases. The germline V gene has CDR1 ENHRY and CDR2 SYGVKD. The CDR3 has 21 amino acids. CDR3 coding DNA: TGTGCCATCAGTGTCCAGGGGCTCAGAGCAGGACTAGCGGGAGTTGTAGAGACCCAGTACTTC. Translating gives CAISVQGLRAGLAGVVETQYF.

This clone was recorded only once. This chain links TRBV5-1 with TRBJ2-3, with D perhaps assigned TRBD1 or TRBD2 (5 bases each). The ends were cut back, 7 bases at V and 4 bases at J, with 16 bases in the middle. The germline CDR1 and CDR2 sequences are SGHRS and YFSETQ. The CDR3 runs 14 residues. CDR3: CASSSRGRADTQYF. As DNA, the CDR3 is TGCGCCAGCTCAAGTCGGGGCAGGGCAGATACGCAGTATTTT.

The chain couples TRBV9 to TRBJ2-3, with a tentative D call TRBD2 (5 bases). Germline V lookup: CDR1 SGDLS, CDR2 YYNGEE. With 4 bases removed from V and 3 bases from J, the gap between germline ends came to 9 bases. This CDR3 region has 13 residues. CDR3 sequence reads: CASSLEGTDTQYF. The DNA for the CDR3 is TGTGCCAGCAGCTTAGAGGGAACAGATACGCAGTATTTT.